The TCR beta chain under discussion was sequenced for a study of T cell repertoires in cytomegalovirus infection. Looking at the study overall: Recently identified HLA-C-restricted CMV epitopes and well-studied HLA-B-restricted CMV epitopes were used by the study. It can be stated that public TCR beta signatures indicated CMV infection as well as a matching HLA type.

The study, taken as a whole, reports: Across the ex vivo response, the dominant clonotypes were HLA-C-restricted CMV-specific TCR beta clonotypes.

CDR3 size: 17 residues. Germline V gives CDR1 MNHEY, CDR2 SVGEGT. The junction had 14 bases not matched to a gene; V was cut back by 3 bases and J by 6 bases. TCRdb re-called the reads with MiXCR, one entry per CDR3 protein. Among 300,000 or so distinct CDR3 sequences listed, 20% to 25% were seen once. Concerning this clonotype: Its specificity is unknown.

The J gene is TRBJ2-1, the V gene TRBV6-2 or TRBV6-3; the match to TRBD1 covers 7 bases. The source material was cultured PBMCs, sampled from culture after CMV antigen stimulation. The clonotype originates from a human donor in good health (CMV status not recorded). Some clones in this sample may be carry-over from other donors' samples. The CDR3 loop reads CASSYPKTGYTGNEQFF. The CDR3 bases are TGTGCCAGCAGTTATCCAAAGACAGGGTATACGGGCAATGAGCAGTTCTTC.